This TCR beta chain comes out of a study of blood T cell repertoires in COVID-19. Per the original data handling: The assay estimated nucleated cells by amplifying reference gene primers. Clones were read by immunoSEQ multiplex PCR, and TCRdb kept only the in-frame ones, dropping some. That table furnishes V, J and clone size, whereas the DNA furnished D and trimming. The top ten clones hold 2.5% of a sample with 120,000 to 150,000 clones, about 85% of them seen once. Patients from Seattle were sampled longitudinally, starting during active infection. The germline V gene encodes CDR1 SGHAT and CDR2 FQDESV (reference sequence). J was trimmed by 0 bases and V by 5 bases; bases with no gene match: 4. CDR3 length: 16 amino acids.

The sample was peripheral blood. The chain recombines TRBV11-1 with TRBJ2-3; 11 bases fit TRBD2. This sequence originates from a human donor with COVID-19, enrolled during active disease. The donor label of this sample is uncertain. CDR3 in amino acids: CASSTRLAGSTDTQYF. The CDR3 bases are TGTGCCAGCAGCACCCGACTAGCGGGGAGCACAGATACGCAGTATTTT.